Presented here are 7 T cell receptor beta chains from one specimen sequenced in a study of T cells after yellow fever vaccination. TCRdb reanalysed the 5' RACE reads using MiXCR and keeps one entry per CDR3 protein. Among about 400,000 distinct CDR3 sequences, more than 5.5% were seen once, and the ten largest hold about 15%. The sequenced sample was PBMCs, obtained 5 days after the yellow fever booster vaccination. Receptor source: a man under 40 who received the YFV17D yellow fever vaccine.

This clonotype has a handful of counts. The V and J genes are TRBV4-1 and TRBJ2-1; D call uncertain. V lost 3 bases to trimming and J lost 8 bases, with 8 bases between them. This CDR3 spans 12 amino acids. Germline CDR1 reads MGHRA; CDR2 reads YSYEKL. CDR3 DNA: TGCGCCAGCAGCCACGCCATGGATGAGCAGTTCTTC. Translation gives CASSHAMDEQFF.

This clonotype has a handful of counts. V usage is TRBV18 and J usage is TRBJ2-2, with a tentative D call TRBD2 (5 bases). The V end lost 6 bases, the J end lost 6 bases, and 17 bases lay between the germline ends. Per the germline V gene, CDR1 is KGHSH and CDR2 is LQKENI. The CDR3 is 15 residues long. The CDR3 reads CASSEGLSPSGELFF. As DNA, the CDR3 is TGTGCCAGCTCCGAAGGACTTTCCCCTTCCGGGGAGCTGTTTTTT.

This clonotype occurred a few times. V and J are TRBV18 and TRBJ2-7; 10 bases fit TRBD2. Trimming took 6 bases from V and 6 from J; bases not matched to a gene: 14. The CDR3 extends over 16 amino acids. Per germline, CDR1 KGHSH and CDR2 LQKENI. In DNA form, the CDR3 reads TGTGCCAGCTCCCAGCTGTCCAGGACTAGCGGCGGCGAGCAGTACTTC. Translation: CASSQLSRTSGGEQYF.

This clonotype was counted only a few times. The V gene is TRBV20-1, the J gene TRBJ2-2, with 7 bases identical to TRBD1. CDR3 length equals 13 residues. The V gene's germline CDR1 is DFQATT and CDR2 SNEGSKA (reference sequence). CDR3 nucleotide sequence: TGCAGCTCGGGACAGACAAACACCGGGGAGCTGTTTTTT. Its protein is CSSGQTNTGELFF.

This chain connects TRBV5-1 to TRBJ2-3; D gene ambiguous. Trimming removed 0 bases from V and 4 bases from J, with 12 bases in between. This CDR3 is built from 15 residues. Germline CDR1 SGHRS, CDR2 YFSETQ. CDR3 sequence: CASSLGQASADTQYF. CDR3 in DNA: TGCGCCAGCAGCTTGGGCCAGGCCAGCGCAGATACGCAGTATTTT.

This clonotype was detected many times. As DNA, the CDR3 is TGCGCCAGCAGCTCCCTCGATGAGCAGTTCTTC. It translates to CASSSLDEQFF. The chain joins TRBV5-1 to TRBJ2-1; D call uncertain. Looked up from germline, CDR1 is SGHRS and CDR2 is YFSETQ. The CDR3 sequence is 11 residues long. Trimming pared 3 bases from V and 8 bases from J, leaving 6 bases between.

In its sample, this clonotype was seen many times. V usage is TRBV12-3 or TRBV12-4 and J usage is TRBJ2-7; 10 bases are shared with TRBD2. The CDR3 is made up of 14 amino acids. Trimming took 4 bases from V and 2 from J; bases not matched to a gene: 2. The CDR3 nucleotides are TGTGCCAGCAGTTCTAGCGGGGGCCCCTACGAGCAGTACTTC. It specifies CASSSSGGPYEQYF.